The clone carrying this T cell receptor (beta chain) was picked up a small number of times. Other DNA sequences in this sample translate to the same CDR3. This sample was included in a study of blood T cell repertoires in COVID-19. Original data processing: Estimated nucleated cell counts came from reference gene primer amplification. Data came from immunoSEQ multiplex PCR; TCRdb stores just in-frame clones and leaves some out. V and J calls and clone size are given by that table; D and trimming were obtained from the DNA. Here the sample spans roughly 230,000 clones, 65% to 90% being singletons. Seattle's enrolled individuals joined amid active infection and were then monitored longitudinally. Germline CDR1 is SGHTA and CDR2 is FQGNSA. This CDR3 has 15 residues. V lost 5 bases, J lost 4 bases, and 5 bases stayed unmatched.

Sequenced: peripheral blood. The V gene is TRBV7-2, the J gene TRBJ1-3; TRBD1 agrees at 10 bases. This TCR derives from a man aged 50-60 years with COVID-19, enrolled during active disease. This CDR3 reads CASSPDRGQGNTIYF. The CDR3 nucleotides read TGTGCCAGCAGCCCCGACAGGGGGCAAGGAAACACCATATATTTT.